This is a list of T cell receptor beta chains from one sample in a study of technical replicates of blood from a few donors. Profiling relied on immunoSEQ multiplex PCR, and the TCRdb table lists in-frame clones only, not all of them. The repertoire holds about 81,000 clones, with approximately 78% as singletons. The sequencing input was PBMCs. The receptors here all came from a human donor in good health. Some clones in this sample may be carry-over from other donors' samples. CDR3s include the opening cysteine and the closing phenylalanine or tryptophan. The D gene is left open where the match is weak. Clone size is shown for a subset of rows, as once, few, many or a class of expanded clone.

CDR3 DNA | CDR3 protein | J gene | D gene | CDR3 length | V gene | clone size
TGCAGCGTTGTCGTAGATTTGAACACTGAAGCTTTCTTT | CSVVVDLNTEAFF | TRBJ1-1 | NA | 13 | TRBV29-1 | NA
TGTGCCAGCAGCTCGATAGCGGGAGCGGGCAATGAGCAGTTCTTC | CASSSIAGAGNEQFF | TRBJ2-1 | TRBD2 | 15 | TRBV7-3 | NA
TGTGCCAGCAGCGTGACAGGGAAACAAGAGACCCAGTACTTC | CASSVTGKQETQYF | TRBJ2-5 | TRBD1 | 14 | TRBV7-9 | NA
TGTGCCAGCCGGATACTAGGCACGGATGAGCAGTTCTTC | CASRILGTDEQFF | TRBJ2-1 | NA | 13 | TRBV27 | NA
TGTGCCAGCAGCCAGCAACCGGGGTCCTATAATTCACCCCTCCACTTT | CASSQQPGSYNSPLHF | TRBJ1-6 | NA | 16 | TRBV7-9 | NA
TGTGCCAGCAGTTCCGGACAGGGGTCCTACAATGAGCAGTTCTTC | CASSSGQGSYNEQFF | TRBJ2-1 | TRBD1 | 15 | TRBV11-1 | NA
TGTGCCTGGAGTGTACACCCCAAAGCGGGAGTGTACACAGATACGCAGTATTTT | CAWSVHPKAGVYTDTQYF | TRBJ2-3 | TRBD2 | 18 | TRBV30 | NA
TGTGCCAGCAGCTTGGGACAGGCGAATTATGGCTACACCTTC | CASSLGQANYGYTF | TRBJ1-2 | NA | 14 | TRBV5-4 | NA
TGCGCCAGCAGCCAAGATTGGGCTAGCGGGGGCAATGAGCAGTTCTTC | CASSQDWASGGNEQFF | TRBJ2-1 | TRBD2 | 16 | TRBV4-1 | NA
TGTGCCAGTAGTACTGGGACAGGGTACTTGGGTGAAGCTTTCTTT | CASSTGTGYLGEAFF | TRBJ1-1 | TRBD1 | 15 | TRBV19 | NA
TGTGCCAGCAGCACCGGGACAAATAATTCACCCCTCCACTTT | CASSTGTNNSPLHF | TRBJ1-6 | NA | 14 | TRBV25-1 | NA
TGTGCCAGCAGTGGGACAGGGAGTGCGGAAAAACTGTTTTTT | CASSGTGSAEKLFF | TRBJ1-4 | TRBD1 | 14 | TRBV9 | NA
TGTGCCAGCAGTGAAGCCGGGACAGCAAATGAAAAACTGTTTTTT | CASSEAGTANEKLFF | TRBJ1-4 | TRBD1 | 15 | TRBV2 | NA
TGTGCCAGCAGCTTAGGGACTTTCCCCTATGGCTACACCTTC | CASSLGTFPYGYTF | TRBJ1-2 | NA | 14 | TRBV7-2 | NA
TGTGCCAGCAGCTCCCCGTCCGTGGGCGGGAGGTCCTTTGAGCAGTTCTTC | CASSSPSVGGRSFEQFF | TRBJ2-1 | TRBD2 | 17 | TRBV11-2 | once
TGCGCCAGCAGCCAAGAGCACAGCTTCAATGAAAAACTGTTTTTT | CASSQEHSFNEKLFF | TRBJ1-4 | NA | 15 | TRBV4-1 | NA
TGTGCCAGTAGTCGCGTCCGGACAGGGAACTCACCCCTCCACTTT | CASSRVRTGNSPLHF | TRBJ1-6 | TRBD1 | 15 | TRBV19 | few
TGTGCCAGCAGTTCCCGACTAGCGGGGTTAAATGAGCAGTTCTTC | CASSSRLAGLNEQFF | TRBJ2-1 | TRBD2 | 15 | TRBV6-5 | NA
TGTGCCAGCAGCGCGACTAGCGGGACACAGTATTTT | CASSATSGTQYF | TRBJ2-3 | TRBD2 | 12 | TRBV7-9 | NA
TGCGCCAGCAGCCAAGAAGCTAGCACAGATACGCAGTATTTT | CASSQEASTDTQYF | TRBJ2-3 | NA | 14 | TRBV4-1 | NA
TGTGCCACCAGCATAGACAGGAACAATCAGCCCCAGCATTTT | CATSIDRNNQPQHF | TRBJ1-5 | NA | 14 | TRBV15 | NA
TGTGCCAGCAGCTTGGGGACTAGCGGGAGCTATGAGCAGTTCTTC | CASSLGTSGSYEQFF | TRBJ2-1 | TRBD2 | 15 | TRBV7-6 | NA
TGTGCCAGTACCCAGGGGCAGTTCAATCAGCCCCAGCATTTT | CASTQGQFNQPQHF | TRBJ1-5 | NA | 14 | TRBV19 | NA
TGTGCCAGCAGCTTGACCAGGATCAGCAATCAGCCCCAGCATTTT | CASSLTRISNQPQHF | TRBJ1-5 | NA | 15 | TRBV5-6 | NA
TGTGCCAGCAGCTTAGCCTCGGGAGGTCTCACAGATACGCAGTATTTT | CASSLASGGLTDTQYF | TRBJ2-3 | TRBD2 | 16 | TRBV7-9 | NA
TGCAGTGCAAACGCGGAGACCCAGTACTTC | CSANAETQYF | TRBJ2-5 | NA | 10 | TRBV20-1 | NA
TGTGCCAGCAGCGTCGAGACAGGGGGCCGCGGCGAGCAGTACTTC | CASSVETGGRGEQYF | TRBJ2-7 | TRBD1 | 15 | TRBV9 | NA
TGTGCCAGCAGTTCCGGGGGGCGCGACTTAACAGATACGCAGTATTTT | CASSSGGRDLTDTQYF | TRBJ2-3 | NA | 16 | TRBV27 | NA
TGTGCCAGCCGCACAGGGGCCCAACGTAACTATGGCTACACCTTC | CASRTGAQRNYGYTF | TRBJ1-2 | TRBD1 | 15 | TRBV2 | NA
TGCAGCGTTATTCCCGACAACAATGAGCAGTTCTTC | CSVIPDNNEQFF | TRBJ2-1 | NA | 12 | TRBV29-1 | NA
TGTGCCTGGAGTGCAGGACTTCAAGAGACCCAGTACTTC | CAWSAGLQETQYF | TRBJ2-5 | NA | 13 | TRBV30 | NA
TGCGCCAGCAGCTTGGAACTAGTGGGCTCCGAGCAGTACTTC | CASSLELVGSEQYF | TRBJ2-7 | NA | 14 | TRBV5-1 | NA
TGTGCCAGCAGCTTAGTAGATGGCTACACCTTC | CASSLVDGYTF | TRBJ1-2 | NA | 11 | TRBV7-9 | NA
TGCAGCGTTCTCGGGACAGAGGACAATGAGCAGTTCTTC | CSVLGTEDNEQFF | TRBJ2-1 | TRBD1 | 13 | TRBV29-1 | few
TGTGCCAGCAGTGCTGGGACAGGGGTCCAGGGCTACACCTTC | CASSAGTGVQGYTF | TRBJ1-2 | TRBD1 | 14 | TRBV9 | NA
TGTGCCAGCAGCTTAAAACAGACAGGGGTAGAGACCCAGTACTTC | CASSLKQTGVETQYF | TRBJ2-5 | TRBD1 | 15 | TRBV7-9 | NA
TGTGCCAGCAGCCAAGCCTTCGAGCAGTACTTC | CASSQAFEQYF | TRBJ2-7 | NA | 11 | TRBV4-2 | NA
TGCAGCGTAAGGACTAGCGGGGTCTACGAGCAGTACTTC | CSVRTSGVYEQYF | TRBJ2-7 | TRBD2 | 13 | TRBV29-1 | once
TGTGCCAGCAGTAGGGACAGGGGCGGCTACGAGCAGTACTTC | CASSRDRGGYEQYF | TRBJ2-7 | TRBD1 | 14 | TRBV6-6 | NA
TGTGCCTGGAGTCCCCTCGAGCTGAACACTGAAGCTTTCTTT | CAWSPLELNTEAFF | TRBJ1-1 | NA | 14 | TRBV30 | NA
TGTGCCAGCAGCCAAGGACGGGCTAGCGGGCGAAGCACAGATACGCAGTATTTT | CASSQGRASGRSTDTQYF | TRBJ2-3 | TRBD2 | 18 | TRBV4-2 | NA
TGTGCCAGCAGCTTGGGGCAGGGTGGGATGACAGATACGCAGTATTTT | CASSLGQGGMTDTQYF | TRBJ2-3 | NA | 16 | TRBV5-8 | once
TGTGCCAGCAGCTTTCCCTTCCTCCGGGGCTACACCTTC | CASSFPFLRGYTF | TRBJ1-2 | NA | 13 | TRBV11-2 | NA
TGTGCCAGCAGTTTATCCGGGGTTGTGGCACCTTCACCCCTCCACTTT | CASSLSGVVAPSPLHF | TRBJ1-6 | NA | 16 | TRBV27 | NA
TGCAGCGTTGAAGCGAAAGGGGCTAACTATGGCTACACCTTC | CSVEAKGANYGYTF | TRBJ1-2 | NA | 14 | TRBV29-1 | NA
TGTGCCAGCAGGGACAGGGTCCACGAGCAGTACTTC | CASRDRVHEQYF | TRBJ2-7 | TRBD1 | 12 | TRBV6-5 | NA
TGTGCCAGCAGCTTAGTCGGGGCGGGGGGGCGTGAGACCCAGTACTTC | CASSLVGAGGRETQYF | TRBJ2-5 | TRBD2 | 16 | TRBV7-8 | NA
TGCGCCAGCACCCGCCGGGAAAGTGTCGGCACAGATACGCAGTATTTT | CASTRRESVGTDTQYF | TRBJ2-3 | NA | 16 | TRBV5-1 | NA
TGCGCCAGCAGTCAATCGGTAAAAGGTGGACCCAGGGGGCTTAACTATGGCTACACCTTC | CASSQSVKGGPRGLNYGYTF | TRBJ1-2 | TRBD1 | 20 | TRBV23-1 | NA
TGTGCCAGCAGCCAAGAAGGGGGACAGGGGGCCCCCAATCAGCCCCAGCATTTT | CASSQEGGQGAPNQPQHF | TRBJ1-5 | TRBD1 | 18 | TRBV4-2 | once
TGTGCCAGCAGCCTGGGGGCAGGAGCCGCCGGGGAGCTGTTTTTT | CASSLGAGAAGELFF | TRBJ2-2 | NA | 15 | TRBV9 | NA
TGTGCCAGCAGCTCCCCAGGGGAAGAAAACACCATATATTTT | CASSSPGEENTIYF | TRBJ1-3 | NA | 14 | TRBV7-6 | few
TGTGCCAGCAGCTTAGTGGGGGTAGGAGGGCACAATGAGCAGTTCTTC | CASSLVGVGGHNEQFF | TRBJ2-1 | NA | 16 | TRBV7-6 | NA
TGTGCCACCTTGGGACAGGGACGAGAGACCCAGTACTTC | CATLGQGRETQYF | TRBJ2-5 | TRBD1 | 13 | TRBV10-3 | few
TGTGCCAGCGGGACTGGTCCGGGGGAGACCCAGTACTTC | CASGTGPGETQYF | TRBJ2-5 | NA | 13 | TRBV2 | NA
TGTGCCTGGACTAAGAATGAGCAGTTCTTC | CAWTKNEQFF | TRBJ2-1 | NA | 10 | TRBV30 | NA
TGTGCCAGCAGTTACTCAGAAGGGGCGATCTATGGCTACACCTTC | CASSYSEGAIYGYTF | TRBJ1-2 | NA | 15 | TRBV6-5 | NA